The following is a T cell receptor beta chain sequence with its context. This clone was picked up a small number of times. The antigen this receptor binds is unknown. No base quality values were provided; no much bigger clone lies one nucleotide off. The donors were included in the validation cohort of roughly 120 subjects, a group kept apart from the approximately 690-subject first cohort. This specimen belongs to a study of cytomegalovirus exposure and HLA in healthy donors (dated by TCRdb to about 2017). About the full investigation: According to a later analysis, the 120 or so validation repertoires were produced on the same platform as the roughly 720 repertoires of the first cohort. Besides the first cohort of 666 subjects, a separate validation cohort made up of about 120 different subjects was used. To predict cytomegalovirus infection status, the study brought together high-throughput TCR immunosequencing, statistical association of individual TCRs with disease status, and machine learning. The study aimed to test whether cataloging public T cell receptors could reveal signatures of past pathogen exposure. Points the paper makes about the study in general: Most TCR sequences were observed very rarely across donors, whereas some public TCRs were present in many individuals. The validation cohort had no HLA typing available for a later analysis, so co-occurrence within that cohort was assessed over all 120 or so repertoires. The study listed 150 to 200 TCR beta chains as associated with cytomegalovirus. Subsequent analysis determined that TCRs grouped into clusters in the first cohort also showed a tendency toward co-occurrence across the 130 or so validation repertoires, and approximately 94% of cluster scores exceeded 0. It was suggested by the authors that the approach could potentially be generalized to other disease states and immunological phenotypes. The classifier was reported to diagnose cytomegalovirus status with high specificity and sensitivity in both the original and validation cohorts. In vitro tests confirmed that a few of the cytomegalovirus-associated TCR beta chains recognize cytomegalovirus antigens.

Library creation used the immunoSEQ multiplex PCR assay. In the source study's methods: A statistical classification framework was built for diagnosing cytomegalovirus status from the catalog of TCR beta chain sequences. TCRdb re-hosts the immuneACCESS table, in-frame sequences only. Its copies lack some clones; in the studies checked, an unresolved V gene accounts for under half of them, and the cause for the rest is not known. The V and J calls and the clone size are those of that table, but D and trimming were determined from the DNA. The sample table shows about 74,000 clones, and approximately 93% are seen once. The ten largest clones represent 1.5% to 1.8% of the sample. From V the trimming removes 4 bases and from J it removes 8 bases, while the gene matches leave 11 bases of the junction unaccounted for. The CDR1 and CDR2 encoded by the germline V gene are SGHRS and YFSETQ. The CDR3 measures 14 amino acids from cysteine to phenylalanine. Solely the CDR3 DNA is kept, with 42 bases framed from the first base.

The chain joins TRBV5-1 to TRBJ1-2; 7 bases in between match TRBD1. The TCR originated in a man between 18 and 29 years old in good health and CMV-seropositive. Sequencing was carried out using PBMCs. CDR3 reads: CASSPLDTGVGYTF. The nucleotides read TGCGCCAGCAGCCCTTTAGATACAGGGGTAGGCTACACCTTC.